The 17 T cell receptor beta chains given below trace back to one sample, sequenced in a study of control samples from healthy donors and cancer patients. Method: immunoSEQ multiplex PCR; TCRdb's copy keeps in-frame clones and lacks some. The sample yields about 120,000 clones, approximately 95% seen once. The sample was blood. The receptors were gathered from a man aged 30 to 39 in good health.

This chain connects TRBV2 to TRBJ1-1; D may be TRBD1 (6 bases). CDR1 SNHLY and CDR2 FYNNEI come from the germline V gene. The CDR3 runs 14 residues. The germline V and J ends were trimmed by 5 bases and 1 base, with 11 bases remaining between them. The CDR3 coding sequence is TGTGCCAGCAGTTTCGGGACACCGAACACTGAAGCTTTCTTT. Its protein product is CASSFGTPNTEAFF.

This clone came up once. The rearrangement links TRBV7-3 to TRBJ2-3; no clear D gene. Trimming removed 1 base at V and 2 bases at J, with 7 bases between. The length of the CDR3 is 14 residues. CDR1 and CDR2 (germline): SGHTA, FQGTGA. CDR3 DNA: TGTGCCAGCAGCTTAAGGCAGTCCACAGATACGCAGTATTTT. The encoded protein is CASSLRQSTDTQYF.

V gene TRBV3-1 (or the pseudogene TRBV3-2) combines with J gene TRBJ2-2; 11 bases agree with TRBD2. CDR1 and CDR2 from the germline V gene are LGHDT and YNNKEL (reference sequence). The length of the CDR3 is 17 residues. J gave up 5 bases and V 6 bases, and 11 bases lay outside the gene matches. The CDR3 bases are TGTGCCAGCAGAAACAGGGGACTAGCGGAATCTACCGGGGAGCTGTTTTTT. Protein sequence: CASRNRGLAESTGELFF.

This clone has a handful of counts. The chain joins TRBV10-3 to TRBJ1-5; D is unresolved. V gave up 2 bases and J gave up 9 bases, with 11 bases separating them. Germline CDR1 and CDR2: ENHRY and SYGVKD. The CDR3 is 13 amino acids. CDR3 residues: CAISEGRWWPQHF. In nucleotides, the CDR3 is TGTGCCATCAGTGAGGGGCGCTGGTGGCCCCAGCATTTT.

As concerns this clone: One end of the junction does not line up with germline, which may come from a read error. The rearrangement links TRBV7-7 to TRBJ2-5; TRBD2 agrees at 8 bases. The CDR3 is 15 amino acids. Germline assignment: CDR1 SSHAT and CDR2 FNYEAQ (reference sequence). The CDR3 reads CASSSVAGGEETQYF. DNA for the CDR3: TGTGCTAGCAGCTCAGTCGCGGGGGGCGAAGAGACCCAGTACTTC.

CDR3 sequence: CASSPGVLMDYGYTF. The CDR3 DNA reads as TGCGCCAGCAGCCCTGGCGTCCTGATGGACTATGGCTACACCTTC. The rearrangement uses TRBV5-1 and TRBJ1-2; D remains ambiguous. CDR1 and CDR2 (germline): SGHRS, YFSETQ. The germline V and J ends were trimmed by 4 bases and 3 bases, with 16 bases remaining between them. The CDR3 loop spans 15 amino acids.

The V call is TRBV15, the J call TRBJ2-7, with 7 positions matching TRBD1. The junction had 18 bases not matched to a gene; V was cut back by 1 base and J by 6 bases. Germline V CDR1 and CDR2: LNHNV, YYDKDF (reference sequence). The CDR3 contains 18 residues. The CDR3 coding sequence is TGTGCCACCAGCAGAGGATTTGTGGGACAGTCTCTTTTGGGCGAGCAGTACTTC. Its translation is CATSRGFVGQSLLGEQYF.

The J gene is TRBJ1-5, the V gene TRBV6-2 or TRBV6-3, with a possible D match to TRBD1 (5 bases). Germline lookup yields CDR1 MNHEY and CDR2 SVGEGT. The ends were cut back, 7 bases at V and 7 bases at J, with 20 bases in the middle. CDR3 length: 15 residues. CDR3: CASTPGRTHSQPQHF. The CDR3, as DNA: TGTGCCAGCACCCCGGGACGGACCCATTCACAGCCCCAGCATTTT.

The chain has TRBV5-8 and TRBJ2-1; D gene uncertain. CDR3 length: 11 amino acids. V lost 2 bases and J 6 bases, leaving 3 bases between the germline ends. Germline V gene lookup returns CDR1 SGHTS and CDR2 YDEGEE. The CDR3 loop reads CASSFFNEQFF. CDR3 nucleotide sequence: TGTGCCAGCAGCTTTTTCAATGAGCAGTTCTTC.

The J gene is TRBJ2-6, the V gene TRBV27; 9 bases line up with TRBD1. The length of the CDR3 is 19 residues. After removal of 5 bases from V and 2 bases from J, the junction contained 13 bases not matched to a gene. Looked up from germline, CDR1 is MNHEY and CDR2 is SMNVEV (reference sequence). CDR3 protein: CASSPSRTGVYTGANVLTF. Written as DNA, the CDR3 is TGTGCCAGCAGTCCGTCACGGACAGGGGTTTATACTGGGGCCAACGTCCTGACTTTC.

The chain has TRBV16 and TRBJ1-2; D unresolved. The CDR3 consists of 15 residues. The germline gives CDR1 KGHSY, CDR2 FQNENV. V was trimmed by 1 base and J by 1 base, leaving 10 bases between them. The CDR3 nucleotides read TGTGCCAGCAGCCAATTTACGGGTCGTAACTATGGCTACACCTTC. Translated, it gives CASSQFTGRNYGYTF.

The rearrangement links TRBV5-1 to TRBJ2-2; D is undetermined. Germline assignment: CDR1 SGHRS and CDR2 YFSETQ. This CDR3 is built from 12 residues. Trimming cost V 5 bases and J 2 bases, with 4 bases left between them. CDR3 sequence reads: CASRLNTGELFF. The DNA of the CDR3 is TGCGCCAGCAGACTCAACACCGGGGAGCTGTTTTTT.

The V call is TRBV6-2 or TRBV6-3, the J call TRBJ1-4; 7 nucleotides align to TRBD1. V shed 6 bases, J shed 7 bases, and the junction held 8 bases outside the gene matches. Germline CDR1 and CDR2: MNHEY and SVGEGT. This CDR3 is built from 14 residues. The CDR3 region is CASSFGQAVEKLFF. CDR3 nucleotide sequence: TGTGCCAGCAGCTTTGGACAGGCGGTTGAAAAACTGTTTTTT.

V and J are TRBV29-1 and TRBJ2-1, with 8 bases aligning to TRBD2. CDR1 is SQVTM, CDR2 ANQGSEA, per germline. V trimming: 7 bases; J trimming: 0 bases; junction bases outside the gene matches: 8. CDR3 length equals 15 residues. CDR3 loop: CSASGGPSSYNEQFF. The CDR3 bases are TGCAGCGCCTCGGGGGGGCCAAGCTCCTACAATGAGCAGTTCTTC.

In its sample, this clone was seen once. This chain links TRBV19 with TRBJ2-5; D call uncertain. CDR1 and CDR2 (germline): LNHDA, SQIVND (reference sequence). CDR3 length: 14 residues. V was shortened by 2 bases and J by 3 bases, with 10 bases between the two germline ends. The CDR3 nucleotides read TGTGCCAGTAGTATAAGGCTAGATAAAGAGACCCAGTACTTC. This gives the protein CASSIRLDKETQYF.

This sequence joins TRBV4-3 and TRBJ1-6; 9 bases fit TRBD1. This CDR3 spans 15 amino acids. Trimming took 3 bases from V and 7 from J; bases not matched to a gene: 4. CDR1 is LGHNA and CDR2 is YSLEER in the germline V gene. CDR3 nucleotides: TGCGCCAGCAGCCACTCCGGGACAGGGAATTCACCCCTCCACTTT. This gives the protein CASSHSGTGNSPLHF.

The chain uses TRBV7-6 and TRBJ2-1; D unresolved. Trimming cost V 2 bases and J 5 bases, with 10 bases left between them. Germline assignment: CDR1 SGHVS and CDR2 FNYEAQ. The CDR3 has 14 residues. CDR3 region: CASSLFPENNEQFF. CDR3 DNA: TGTGCCAGCAGCTTATTCCCGGAAAACAATGAGCAGTTCTTC.